A selection of T cell receptor beta chains follows, all from one sample in a study of T cell responses to AZD1222 COVID-19 vaccine. Assay used: immunoSEQ multiplex PCR; TCRdb lists only in-frame clones, some missing. The profile covers about 160,000 clones, with 91% appearing a single time and about 3.8% taken by the ten largest. The starting material was peripheral blood, obtained 28 days after the second AZD1222 dose. Receptors originate from an adult who received the AZD1222 COVID-19 vaccine. Each CDR3 is given with its conserved first and last residue. A D gene is named only where the DNA matches it firmly. For some rows the clone size is stated as once, few or many, or as a class when expanded; others skip it.

J gene,V gene,clone size,D gene,CDR3 length,CDR3 protein,CDR3 DNA
TRBJ2-7,TRBV21-1,.,.,17,CASSKGECVTGDYEQYF,TGTGCCAGCAGCAAAGGCGAGTGTGTGACAGGGGACTACGAGCAGTACTTC
TRBJ1-1,TRBV20-1,.,.,11,CSARATGEAFF,TGCAGTGCTAGAGCGACAGGCGAAGCTTTCTTT
TRBJ1-5,TRBV14,.,.,13,CASSLQTTQPQHF,TGTGCCAGCAGCCTCCAGACCACTCAGCCCCAGCATTTT
TRBJ2-1,TRBV7-3,.,.,13,CASSFSTQHEQFF,TGTGCCAGCAGCTTTTCGACTCAGCATGAGCAGTTCTTC
TRBJ1-6,TRBV12-3/TRBV12-4,.,.,13,CASSYGLNSPLHF,TGTGCCAGCAGTTATGGACTAAATTCACCCCTCCACTTT
TRBJ1-6,TRBV12-5,once,.,16,CASGLGPGSYNSPLHF,TGTGCTAGTGGTTTGGGTCCGGGCTCCTATAATTCACCCCTCCACTTT
TRBJ2-6,TRBV7-2,once,TRBD1,18,CASSLRGTGGTGANVLTF,TGTGCCAGCAGCTTGAGGGGGACAGGGGGAACAGGGGCCAACGTCCTGACTTTC
TRBJ1-4,TRBV25-1,.,.,15,CASSDGGRTNEKLFF,TGTGCCAGCAGTGATGGGGGGCGGACTAATGAAAAACTGTTTTTT
TRBJ2-5,TRBV6-2/TRBV6-3,.,.,14,CASSPLSTSETQYF,TGTGCCAGCAGCCCGCTGTCAACCTCGGAGACCCAGTACTTC
TRBJ1-1,TRBV5-1,.,.,13,CASSLLWDTEAFF,TGCGCCAGCAGCTTGCTATGGGACACTGAAGCTTTCTTT
TRBJ2-7,TRBV21-1,.,.,15,CACVGRVPTSGEQYF,TGTGCCTGTGTCGGGCGGGTCCCAACTAGTGGCGAGCAGTACTTC
TRBJ2-6,TRBV29-1,.,TRBD1,16,CSVGTGIGVGANVLTF,TGCAGCGTTGGGACAGGGATTGGGGTCGGGGCCAACGTCCTGACTTTC
TRBJ1-1,TRBV5-6,.,.,14,CASSYVGMNTEAFF,TGTGCCAGCAGCTACGTTGGAATGAACACTGAAGCTTTCTTT
TRBJ1-2,TRBV18,.,TRBD1,17,CASSPLLGQGNIYGYTF,TGTGCCAGCTCACCACTGCTGGGACAGGGGAATATCTATGGCTACACCTTC
TRBJ2-2,TRBV19,few,TRBD2,18,CASRVRMETSGSTGELFF,TGTGCCAGTAGGGTTAGGATGGAGACTAGCGGCTCAACCGGGGAGCTGTTTTTT
TRBJ2-1,TRBV20-1,.,.,11,CSARSGTEQFF,TGCAGTGCTAGATCCGGGACCGAGCAGTTCTTC
TRBJ2-7,TRBV9,.,.,14,CASSVGTDSYEQYF,TGTGCCAGCAGCGTAGGGACAGATTCCTACGAGCAGTACTTC
TRBJ2-1,TRBV7-9,.,.,15,CASSFAGSAYNEQFF,TGTGCCAGCAGCTTTGCGGGATCCGCGTACAATGAGCAGTTCTTC
TRBJ1-1,TRBV7-9,.,.,13,CASPGGSHPGAFF,TGTGCCAGCCCCGGGGGCTCCCACCCCGGGGCTTTCTTT
TRBJ1-1,TRBV5-8,.,.,16,CASSFALRGVNTEAFF,TGTGCCAGCAGCTTCGCCTTAAGGGGTGTGAACACTGAAGCTTTCTTT
TRBJ1-3,TRBV24-1,.,.,14,CATSIRGLGNTIYF,TGTGCCACCAGTATAAGGGGACTCGGAAACACCATATATTTT
TRBJ2-3,TRBV7-9,.,.,12,CASSRHTDTQYF,TGTGCCAGCAGCCGACACACAGATACGCAGTATTTT
TRBJ1-5,TRBV2,.,.,13,CASLGGGGQPQHF,TGTGCCAGCCTTGGAGGGGGGGGTCAGCCCCAGCATTTT
TRBJ1-2,TRBV4-1,.,.,11,CASSQNYGYTF,TGCGCCAGCAGCCAAAACTATGGCTACACCTTC
TRBJ1-1,TRBV7-9,.,TRBD1,16,CASSSGQGGTNTEAFF,TGTGCCAGCAGCTCAGGACAAGGGGGCACGAACACTGAAGCTTTCTTT
TRBJ1-1,TRBV19,.,.,15,CASSIFPGDNTEAFF,TGTGCCAGTAGTATTTTCCCAGGGGATAACACTGAAGCTTTCTTT
TRBJ1-2,TRBV30,.,TRBD1,13,CAWGAQGNYGYTF,TGTGCCTGGGGGGCACAGGGGAACTATGGCTACACCTTC
TRBJ2-1,TRBV27,.,.,14,CPPGGGRTYNEQFF,TGTCCCCCAGGGGGGGGGAGGACCTACAATGAGCAGTTCTTC
TRBJ2-1,TRBV11-2,.,TRBD2,15,CASRPLGLADNEQFF,TGTGCCAGCAGGCCCCTGGGACTAGCGGACAATGAGCAGTTCTTC
TRBJ2-5,TRBV9,.,.,17,CASSVSIGGSYQETQYF,TGTGCCAGCAGCGTAAGCATCGGGGGATCTTACCAAGAGACCCAGTACTTC
TRBJ2-3,TRBV10-3,.,.,15,CAISERGGDTDTQYF,TGTGCCATCAGTGAGCGAGGAGGGGACACAGATACGCAGTATTTT
TRBJ1-1,TRBV6-6,.,TRBD1,16,CASSYTTGEYGTEAFF,TGTGCCAGCAGTTACACCACAGGGGAATACGGCACTGAAGCTTTCTTT
TRBJ2-7,TRBV12-2,.,.,14,CASRCRDVSYEQYF,TGTGCAAGTCGCTGCCGGGACGTCTCCTACGAGCAGTACTTC
TRBJ2-5,TRBV5-4,.,.,16,CASSLVGGDRQETQYF,TGTGCCAGCAGCTTGGTGGGGGGAGATAGGCAAGAGACCCAGTACTTC
TRBJ2-3,TRBV24-1,.,.,12,CATSVGTDTQYF,TGTGCCACCAGTGTAGGCACAGATACGCAGTATTTT
TRBJ1-2,TRBV21-1,.,.,16,CASSNHRTGGGDGYTF,TGTGCCAGCAGCAACCACAGGACGGGGGGAGGGGATGGCTACACCTTC
TRBJ1-6,TRBV14,.,.,14,CASTLSLANSPLHF,TGTGCCAGCACCTTATCCCTCGCAAATTCACCCCTCCACTTT
TRBJ2-1,TRBV7-9,.,.,15,CASTPIGRLYNEQFF,TGTGCCAGCACCCCGATCGGACGCCTTTACAATGAGCAGTTCTTC
TRBJ2-1,TRBV6-2/TRBV6-3,.,.,13,CASSQDSYNEQFF,TGTGCCAGCAGTCAGGACAGTTACAATGAGCAGTTCTTC
TRBJ1-5,TRBV29-1,.,.,12,CSVAASNQPQHF,TGCAGCGTTGCCGCTAGCAATCAGCCCCAGCATTTT
TRBJ2-1,TRBV7-9,.,TRBD2,15,CASSLVAGGNNEQFF,TGTGCCAGCAGCTTGGTAGCGGGAGGGAACAATGAGCAGTTCTTC
TRBJ2-3,TRBV30,.,.,13,CAWSVSPGDTQYF,TGTGCCTGGAGTGTGTCCCCTGGGGATACGCAGTATTTT
TRBJ2-7,TRBV30,.,TRBD1,12,CAWSGTGYEQYF,TGTGCCTGGAGCGGGACAGGGTACGAGCAGTACTTC
TRBJ2-1,TRBV9,.,.,15,CASSVASQGYNEQFF,TGTGCCAGCAGCGTAGCGTCACAGGGATACAATGAGCAGTTCTTC
TRBJ1-5,TRBV4-3,.,TRBD1,15,CASSQDADRVSPQHF,TGCGCCAGCAGCCAAGATGCCGACAGGGTGTCGCCCCAGCATTTT
TRBJ2-6,TRBV7-9,.,.,14,CASSLGAGANVLTF,TGTGCCAGCAGCCTAGGGGCCGGGGCCAACGTCCTGACTTTC
TRBJ2-1,TRBV11-2,.,.,12,CASSRWGREQFF,TGTGCCAGCAGCCGTTGGGGAAGGGAGCAGTTCTTC
TRBJ1-4,TRBV24-1,.,TRBD1,15,CATIPTQGANEKLFF,TGTGCCACCATACCTACGCAGGGGGCAAACGAAAAACTGTTTTTT
TRBJ2-5,TRBV11-2,.,.,16,CASSFSRDPRRETQYF,TGTGCCAGCAGCTTTAGCCGGGACCCCCGAAGGGAGACCCAGTACTTC
TRBJ2-2,TRBV4-1,.,TRBD1,15,CASSPGQGNTGELFF,TGCGCCAGCAGCCCGGGACAGGGCAACACCGGGGAGCTGTTTTTT
TRBJ1-2,TRBV4-1,.,.,17,CASSQERGGIPLYGYTF,TGCGCCAGCAGCCAAGAAAGGGGGGGGATCCCACTATATGGCTACACCTTC
TRBJ2-7,TRBV5-4,.,.,13,CASSLRGPYEQYF,TGTGCCAGCAGCTTGAGGGGACCCTACGAGCAGTACTTC
TRBJ1-2,TRBV30,.,.,13,CAWSVTQGYGYTF,TGTGCCTGGAGTGTAACCCAGGGCTATGGCTACACCTTC
TRBJ2-3,TRBV7-9,.,.,14,CASSLGGTTDTQYF,TGTGCCAGCAGCTTGGGCGGGACCACAGATACGCAGTATTTT
TRBJ2-2,TRBV7-7,.,.,20,CASSLGVVRGFAKSTGELFF,TGTGCTAGCAGCTTAGGAGTGGTCAGGGGCTTCGCCAAGAGCACCGGGGAGCTGTTTTTT
TRBJ2-3,TRBV5-8,.,TRBD2,18,CASSFGAGGTSGTDTQYF,TGTGCCAGCAGCTTTGGTGCGGGAGGTACCTCGGGCACAGATACGCAGTATTTT
TRBJ2-2,TRBV6-5,.,.,15,CASSLSVFVTGELFF,TGTGCCAGCAGCCTAAGCGTTTTTGTCACCGGGGAGCTGTTTTTT
TRBJ1-1,TRBV3-1/TRBV3-2,.,.,15,CASSQDPGANTEAFF,TGTGCCAGCAGCCAGGACCCGGGGGCAAACACTGAAGCTTTCTTT
TRBJ2-5,TRBV7-7,.,TRBD1,15,CASSARTGAEETQYF,TGTGCTAGCAGCGCTCGGACAGGGGCCGAAGAGACCCAGTACTTC